This is a list of T cell receptor beta chains from one sample in a study of shared clonotypes between healthy human individuals. The protocol was immunoSEQ multiplex PCR, while the TCRdb copy is restricted to in-frame clones and leaves out a portion. The table has some 2,500,000 clones, 90% to 95% seen once. Sequenced: naive CD4+ T cells from PBMCs. Source of these receptors: a man between 18 and 29 years old in good health. Some clones in this sample may be carry-over from other donors' samples. Each CDR3 is given with its conserved first and last residue. The D gene is left open where the match is weak. Where a row states a size, it is once, few, many or the class of an expanded clone; other rows omit it.

V gene,D gene,clone size,J gene,CDR3 DNA,CDR3 protein
TRBV6-1,TRBD1,.,TRBJ2-7,TGTGCCAGCAGGCCCGCCGGGACAGGATTAGGCGAGCAGTACTTC,CASRPAGTGLGEQYF
TRBV6-5,.,.,TRBJ2-3,TGTGCCAGCAGTCCCCCCCGGGGGACCACAGATACGCAGTATTTT,CASSPPRGTTDTQYF
TRBV2,TRBD1,few,TRBJ1-1,TGTGCCAGCAGAAGGACAGGTTCATCGAACACTGAAGCTTTCTTT,CASRRTGSSNTEAFF
TRBV5-5,.,.,TRBJ2-7,TGTGCCAGCAGCTTGGCGACAAACTCTCCCTACGAGCAGTACTTC,CASSLATNSPYEQYF
TRBV18,.,.,TRBJ1-5,TGTGCCAGCTCACTATTTTCCAGGGATAGCAATCAGCCCCAGCATTTT,CASSLFSRDSNQPQHF
TRBV20-1,.,.,TRBJ2-1,TGCAGTGCGGAGACTGGCTATGAGCAGTTCTTC,CSAETGYEQFF
TRBV28,TRBD1,.,TRBJ2-7,TGTGCCAGCAAGACAGGGCCCCACTACGAGCAGTACTTC,CASKTGPHYEQYF
TRBV6-5,.,once,TRBJ2-7,TGTGCCAGCAGTTACAAAGCCTACGAGCAGTACTTC,CASSYKAYEQYF
TRBV5-1,.,.,TRBJ1-1,TGCGCCAGCAGCTTGGTTGGGCCAACGGTGAACACTGAAGCTTTCTTT,CASSLVGPTVNTEAFF
TRBV5-4,TRBD1,.,TRBJ1-1,TGTGCCAGCAGCAACGGACAGGGGATTGGCACTGAAGCTTTCTTT,CASSNGQGIGTEAFF
TRBV6-1,TRBD1,.,TRBJ1-5,TGTGCCAGCAAGGGTATGACAGGGGATGGGCAGCCCCAGCATTTT,CASKGMTGDGQPQHF
TRBV2,.,.,TRBJ1-1,TGTGCCAGCAGGGGAGGACGCCTGAACACTGAAGCTTTCTTT,CASRGGRLNTEAFF
TRBV6-5,.,.,TRBJ1-4,TGTGCCAGCAGTTACAGGGGTAGGGATGAAAAACTGTTTTTT,CASSYRGRDEKLFF
TRBV19,TRBD1,.,TRBJ1-2,TGTGCCAGCCAGACAGGGGCGGGTGGCTACACCTTC,CASQTGAGGYTF
TRBV28,TRBD1,.,TRBJ2-1,TGTGCCAGCAGTGGGACAGGGGCAGGGAATGAGCAGTTCTTC,CASSGTGAGNEQFF
TRBV2,.,once,TRBJ1-5,TGTGCCAGCAGTGAAGCGCGGCTTCGGCCGGGGGCCCAGCATTTT,CASSEARLRPGAQHF
TRBV5-1,.,.,TRBJ2-2,TGCGCCAGCAGTATGGGGGTCTCCGGGGAGCTGTTTTTT,CASSMGVSGELFF
TRBV5-1,.,.,TRBJ2-2,TGCGCCAGCTTATCCACAGAAAACACCGGGGAGCTGTTTTTT,CASLSTENTGELFF
TRBV6-1,.,.,TRBJ1-1,TGTGCCAGCATTTTGCGGGGAGGCACTGAAGCTTTCTTT,CASILRGGTEAFF
TRBV7-6,.,.,TRBJ1-6,TGTGCCAGCAGCTCCCCATACAGATCTAATAGGGATTCACCCCTCCACTTT,CASSSPYRSNRDSPLHF
TRBV5-1,TRBD2,.,TRBJ2-3,TGCGCCAGCAGGGGACTAGTGACAGATACGCAGTATTTT,CASRGLVTDTQYF
TRBV18,TRBD1,.,TRBJ2-5,TGTGCCAGCTCACTAACAGGGGGGACATGGGAGACCCAGTACTTC,CASSLTGGTWETQYF
TRBV19,TRBD1,.,TRBJ1-2,TGTGCCAGTAGCCGGACAGGGGCCCTTAACTATGGCTACACCTTC,CASSRTGALNYGYTF
TRBV7-6,.,.,TRBJ2-1,TGTGCCAGCAGCTCCCCCCAGGGTAGCTCCTACAATGAGCAGTTCTTC,CASSSPQGSSYNEQFF
TRBV5-4,.,.,TRBJ2-5,TGTGCCAGCAGCTTAAAAAGACGGGGTGGGGAGACCCAGTACTTC,CASSLKRRGGETQYF